The T cell receptor beta chain described here comes from a study of PD-L1 blockade in urothelial cancer. TCRdb keeps only in-frame clones here, not all; method: immunoSEQ multiplex PCR. The repertoire holds tens of thousands of clones, with 60% to 85% as singletons. Worth noting for this clone: The junction differs from germline at one of its ends, possibly a read error.

As to time point: pretreatment peripheral blood. Pretreatment and on-treatment blood mononuclear cell samples were taken, totaling between 1 and 8 time points per patient. CDR3 length equals 13 residues. Per the germline V gene, CDR1 is MDHEN and CDR2 is SYDVKM. The starting material was PBMCs, obtained around atezolizumab (anti-PD-L1) treatment. This receptor was obtained from a man aged 65 to 79 with urothelial cancer. This chain connects TRBV28 to TRBJ2-1; 7 bases align to TRBD2. This chain's CDR3 is CACSAGDYNEQFF. For the CDR3, the DNA is TGTGCCTGCAGTGCGGGGGACTACAATGAGCAGTTCTTC.